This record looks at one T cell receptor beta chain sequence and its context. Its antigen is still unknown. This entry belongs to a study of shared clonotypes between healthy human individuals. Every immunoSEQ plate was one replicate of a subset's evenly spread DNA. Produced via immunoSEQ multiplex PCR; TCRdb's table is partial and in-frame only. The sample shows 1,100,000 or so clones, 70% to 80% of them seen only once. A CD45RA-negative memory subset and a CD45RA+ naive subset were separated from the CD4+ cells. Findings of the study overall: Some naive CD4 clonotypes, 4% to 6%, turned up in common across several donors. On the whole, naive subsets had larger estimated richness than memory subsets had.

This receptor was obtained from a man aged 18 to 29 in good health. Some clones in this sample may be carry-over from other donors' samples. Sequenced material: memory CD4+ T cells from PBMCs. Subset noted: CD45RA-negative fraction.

The CDR3 spells CASSVAAGLAGGRGELFF. The CDR3 DNA reads TGTGCCAGCAGCGTAGCTGCCGGACTAGCGGGAGGGCGTGGGGAGCTGTTTTTT. The genes are TRBV9 and TRBJ2-2; 15 nucleotides match TRBD2. The germline CDR1 and CDR2 sequences are SGDLS and YYNGEE. Trimming removed 0 bases from V and 8 bases from J; junction bases left unmatched: 8. CDR3 length: 18 amino acids.